This T cell receptor beta chain came from a study of T-cell reconstitution after alpha-beta-depleted transplantation in children. Trimming took off 4 bases at V and 1 base at J, with 7 bases between the two ends. CDR1 is SNHLY, CDR2 FYNNEI, per germline. This CDR3 is built from 13 residues. Unique molecular identifiers tagged the TCRbeta library. MiXCR was run by TCRdb on the PCR reads, yielding one entry per CDR3 protein. The sample includes under 250,000 distinct CDR3 sequences, 24% of them seen just once. This receptor was taken from a female patient aged 2-9 years who had a stem cell transplant for congenital amegakaryocytic thrombocytopenia, so the T cells may come from the graft donor. J is TRBJ1-1 and V is TRBV2; D may be TRBD1 (6 bases). This specimen consisted of PBMCs, mostly from graft donor cells, obtained 360 days after TCRalphabeta/CD19-depleted stem cell transplant. This CDR3 is CASSGGGNTEAFF. The CDR3 DNA is TGTGCCAGCAGTGGAGGGGGGAACACTGAAGCTTTCTTT.